The clone carrying this T cell receptor (beta chain) was seen many times. Its target is unknown. The sample is drawn from a study of T cells in Graves' hyperthyroidism and ophthalmopathy. Study-level results: Expanded thyroid clonotypes (above 0.001) were mostly also found in blood.

The CDR3 spans 15 residues. With V trimmed by 6 bases and J by 0 bases, 7 bases remained unmatched. Patients counted as stable if ophthalmopathy did not develop within 18 months. Diagnoses rested on clinical symptoms, serum thyroxine and TRAb, thyroid ultrasound and orbital computed tomography. Amplification targeted TCR beta CDR3 regions from RNA transcripts. The study used the HTBI primer set for a first-round RT-PCR of the TCR CDR3. TCRdb independently ran MiXCR on the multiplex PCR reads; one entry per CDR3 protein. The sample contains over 500,000 distinct CDR3 sequences, roughly 15% of which appear only once.

The chain combines TRBV12-3 or TRBV12-4 with TRBJ1-2; 7 bases are shared with TRBD1. This sequence originates from a woman between 40 and 50 years old with Graves' hyperthyroidism. Sequencing was performed on blood. CDR3 region: CASRNGQVANYGYTF. The CDR3, as DNA: TGTGCCAGCAGGAATGGACAGGTCGCTAACTATGGCTACACCTTC.